This T cell receptor beta chain is from a study of T cell responses to AZD1222 COVID-19 vaccine. Study results and caveats: Scientists sampled the repertoires only once the peak T cell response had passed.

Profiling relied on immunoSEQ multiplex PCR, and the TCRdb table lists in-frame clones only, not all of them. The table shows tens of thousands of clones, with 91% occurring only once. CDR3 length: 12 residues. Trimming shortened V by 7 bases and J by 7 bases, and 14 bases separated the two germline ends. Germline V gene data show CDR1 as SQVTM and CDR2 as ANQGSEA. This clone came up once. Its antigen is as yet unknown. Sequences were derived from peripheral blood, sampled on day 0 of MenACWY control vaccination. This sequence joins TRBV29-1 and TRBJ1-5; D gene ambiguous. The sequence derives from an adult in good health. This chain's CDR3 is CSARGVGQPQHF. In DNA form, the CDR3 reads TGCAGCGCCCGAGGTGTGGGCCAGCCCCAGCATTTT.